This T cell receptor beta chain was retrieved from a study of blood T cell repertoires in COVID-19. Study as a whole: The origin of the acute and convalescent COVID-19 samples was the United States, Italy and Spain.

Losses at the gene ends were 3 bases for V and 3 bases for J; bases not matched to a gene: 5. This CDR3 contains 15 residues. Germline values: CDR1 MNHEY, CDR2 SMNVEV (reference sequence). This clone came up once. Authors' data handling: For nucleated cells, counts were estimated from reference gene primer amplification. Assay: immunoSEQ multiplex PCR; the TCRdb copy retains only in-frame clones and omits some. D and trimming come from the DNA, and the V and J calls and clone size come from that table. Seen here are around 240,000 clones, 70% to 90% observed once, and the top ten hold over 1.5%. Participants reported their clinical history, and cohort assignment relied on those reports. In Cohort 3, a recovered donor had either two negative PCRs, clearance, or symptom resolution.

Sequencing used PBMCs or T cells enriched from blood (not recorded which). The sequence was obtained from a woman in her fifties or sixties who had recovered from COVID-19. The rearrangement uses TRBV27 and TRBJ2-7; TRBD2 matches at 10 bases. The CDR3 DNA follows: TGTGCCAGCAGTTTTACACTAGCGGGGTACTACGAGCAGTACTTC. Protein product: CASSFTLAGYYEQYF.